Below, 9 T cell receptor beta chains from the same sample are listed, as sequenced in a study of human T cells and chemical hapten exposure (dated by TCRdb to the early 2020s). The sample's time point label, in plain terms: patch test 1, 2 weeks after DPC sensitization. The intended sense of this specimen's treatment or condition label: therapeutic diphenylcyclopropenone sensitization with weekly scalp DPC. To prepare the library, RACE was applied. TCRdb names NextSeq 500 as the instrument used. TCRdb reanalyzed the raw reads on its own, using fastp at Q25 for trimming and MiXCR for clone calling, and kept in-frame beta chains. Here each entry gathers all rows of one CDR3 protein and keeps the most common genes and DNA. This sample gives 90,000 or so distinct CDR3 sequences in total; about 10% of them show up just once. 2% to 2.5% of the sample belongs to the ten largest clones. Material: whole blood, obtained in connection with sensitization to the hapten diphenylcyclopropenone (DPC). Source of these receptors: a man in his forties or fifties with alopecia areata. Some clones in this sample may be carry-over from other donors' samples.

The chain couples TRBV30 to TRBJ1-4; TRBD1 agrees at 8 bases. Per the germline V gene, CDR1 is GTSNPN and CDR2 is SVGIG (reference sequence). After removal of 5 bases from V and 3 bases from J, the junction contained 14 bases not matched to a gene. The CDR3 is 17 residues long. This CDR3 is CAWGGQGAKVANEKLFF. Written as DNA, the CDR3 is TGTGCCTGGGGGGGCCAGGGGGCCAAGGTGGCTAATGAAAAACTGTTTTTT.

This clonotype was picked up many times. The chain recombines TRBV11-2 with TRBJ1-4; 9 bases line up with TRBD1. CDR3 size: 14 residues. V was pared by 6 bases and J by 6 bases, with 5 bases of the junction left unmatched. Germline lookup yields CDR1 SGHAT and CDR2 FQNNGV. For the CDR3, the DNA is TGTGCCAGCAGTAATCGACAGGGGGATGAAAAACTGTTTTTT. It is translated as CASSNRQGDEKLFF. Full variable domain (outside the CDR3, taken from reference TRBV11-2 and TRBJ1-4): EAGVAQSPRYKIIEKRQSVAFWCNPISGHATLYWYQQILGQGPKLLIQFQNNGVVDDSQLPKDRFSAERLKGVDSTLKIQPAKLEDSAVYLCASSNRQGDEKLFFGSGTQLSVL.

The DNA for the CDR3 is TGTGCCAGCAGTGAAGCGATGGGGGGGGAGCAGTTCTTC. It specifies CASSEAMGGEQFF. The chain links TRBV2 to TRBJ2-1; TRBD2 agrees at 7 bases. Per germline, CDR1 SNHLY and CDR2 FYNNEI. V was pared by 0 bases and J by 10 bases, with 3 bases of the junction left unmatched. The CDR3 has 13 residues.

This clonotype was detected many times. The gene calls are TRBV7-2 and TRBJ2-1; TRBD2 aligns across 10 bases. Per germline, CDR1 SGHTA and CDR2 FQGNSA. V lost 1 base, J lost 0 bases, and 6 bases stayed unmatched. The CDR3 covers 18 residues. CDR3 nucleotides: TGTGCCAGCAGCTTAGGACTAGCGGGTTTGGGCTCCTACAATGAGCAGTTCTTC. Translating gives CASSLGLAGLGSYNEQFF. The full variable domain, in which reference TRBV7-2 and TRBJ2-1 provide the parts outside the CDR3, is GAGVSQSPSNKVTEKGKDVELRCDPISGHTALYWYRQSLGQGLEFLIYFQGNSAPDKSGLPSDRFSAERTGGSVSTLTIQRTQQEDSAVYLCASSLGLAGLGSYNEQFFGPGTRLTVL.

This chain connects TRBV7-2 to TRBJ2-2; D is unresolved. There are 13 residues in the CDR3. Germline CDR1 reads SGHTA; CDR2 reads FQGNSA. With 4 bases removed from V and 2 bases from J, the gap between germline ends came to 5 bases. CDR3 sequence reads: CASSSTNTGELFF. The CDR3 coding sequence is TGTGCCAGCAGCTCAACTAACACCGGGGAGCTGTTTTTT.

The rearrangement joins TRBV27 to TRBJ2-7; 7 bases line up with TRBD1. The CDR3 runs 14 residues. V lost 2 bases, J lost 2 bases, and 3 bases stayed unmatched. The germline gives CDR1 MNHEY, CDR2 SMNVEV (reference sequence). This CDR3 is CASSLRGPAYEQYV. The CDR3 DNA reads as TGTGCCAGCAGTTTAAGGGGGCCAGCCTACGAGCAGTACGTC.

CDR3 DNA sequence: TGTGCCACCAGCAGCATTCTAGCGGGAGGGCCAGATACGCAGTATTTT. Protein product: CATSSILAGGPDTQYF. V and J are TRBV15 and TRBJ2-3, with 12 nucleotides matching TRBD2. V was clipped by 3 bases and J by 4 bases; unmatched bases: 5. Germline lookup yields CDR1 LNHNV and CDR2 YYDKDF (reference sequence). CDR3 length equals 16 residues.

This clonotype was seen a handful of times. The CDR3 spells CASRSRGDTQYF. DNA of the CDR3: TGTGCCAGCAGGTCAAGGGGCGATACGCAGTATTTT. The chain uses TRBV7-2 and TRBJ2-3, with TRBD1 as a possible D gene (5 bases). Trimming shortened V by 6 bases and J by 6 bases, and 10 bases separated the two germline ends. CDR3 length: 12 residues. In germline, CDR1 is SGHTA, CDR2 FQGNSA.

This clonotype was recorded at least ten times. The CDR3 DNA is TGTGCCAGCAGCGTCCCAGGGATCTCACCCCTCCACTTT. Translating gives CASSVPGISPLHF. The chain links TRBV9 to TRBJ1-6; perhaps TRBD1 as D (5 bases). Deletions cut 2 bases from V and 10 bases from J, with 10 bases between. The CDR3 has 13 amino acids. CDR1 SGDLS and CDR2 YYNGEE come from the germline V gene.